The clone carrying this TCR beta chain was picked up a small number of times. Its cognate antigen is unknown. The assay was immunoSEQ multiplex PCR, and TCRdb's table has in-frame clones only and misses some. Counted here are over 4,500 clones, about nine tenths occurring once; the ten biggest clones make up around 5.7%. The sample is drawn from a study of T cell repertoires in ileal Crohn's disease. About the research overall: About half received postoperative treatment, some ten with thiopurines and 15 to 20 anti-TNF. Study-wide results and caveats: Clonal expansions were more frequent in active smokers than non-smokers at surgery. All patients with clonality above 26.8% had endoscopic recurrence.

Trimming left V 2 bases short and J 4 bases short, with 14 bases between. The CDR3 totals 15 residues. CDR1 is MNHNY, CDR2 SVGAGI, per germline (reference sequence). Included were adult ileal or ileocolonic Crohn's patients indicated for ileocolonic resection. The sample was ileal tissue. The origin of this receptor is an adult with Crohn's disease. The chain links TRBV6-6 to TRBJ1-2; tentatively, D is TRBD1 (5 bases). As DNA, the CDR3 is TGTGCCAGCAGTTACCCTCAGGGACTGCCCTATGGCTACACCTTC. Amino acid sequence: CASSYPQGLPYGYTF.